This T cell receptor (beta chain) was sequenced in a study of OX40 agonist ivuxolimab in advanced cancers. This CDR3 spans 14 amino acids. Per germline, CDR1 LNHDA and CDR2 SQIVND (reference sequence). The J segment lost 2 bases and the V segment lost 1 base, leaving 1 base of the junction unmatched. The data were produced by immunoSEQ multiplex PCR, yet TCRdb's version contains in-frame clones alone and is incomplete. The table lists 100,000 or so clones, about nine tenths of them singletons. The sequencing here drew on CD4+ or CD8+ T cells sorted from blood, taken in a trial of the OX40 agonist ivuxolimab. This sequence originates from an adult with an advanced solid tumor such as melanoma, head and neck, liver or kidney cancer. The genes are TRBV19 and TRBJ1-2, with TRBD1 matching over 7 bases. The CDR3 nucleotides are TGTGCCAGTAGTATAGGGACAGGAAACTATGGCTACACCTTC. Its translation is CASSIGTGNYGYTF.